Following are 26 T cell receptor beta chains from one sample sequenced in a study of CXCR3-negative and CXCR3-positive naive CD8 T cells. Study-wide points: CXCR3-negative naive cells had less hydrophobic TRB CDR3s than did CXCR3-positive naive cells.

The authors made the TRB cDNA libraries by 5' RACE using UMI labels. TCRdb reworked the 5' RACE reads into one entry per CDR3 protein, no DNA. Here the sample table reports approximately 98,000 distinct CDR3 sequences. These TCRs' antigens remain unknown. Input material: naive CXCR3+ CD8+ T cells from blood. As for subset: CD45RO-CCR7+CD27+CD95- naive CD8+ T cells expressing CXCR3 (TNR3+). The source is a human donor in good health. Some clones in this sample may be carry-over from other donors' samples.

CDR3 residues: CSVEGGTGSNTGELFF. The V gene is TRBV29-1, the J gene TRBJ2-2; the TCRdb call, TRBD1, lacks DNA for checking. CDR1 and CDR2 (germline): SQVTM, ANQGSEA. The CDR3 is made up of 16 amino acids.

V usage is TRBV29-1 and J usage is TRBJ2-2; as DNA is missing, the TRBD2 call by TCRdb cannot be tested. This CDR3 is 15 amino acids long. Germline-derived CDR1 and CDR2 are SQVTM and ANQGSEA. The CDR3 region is CSVELAGGSTGELFF.

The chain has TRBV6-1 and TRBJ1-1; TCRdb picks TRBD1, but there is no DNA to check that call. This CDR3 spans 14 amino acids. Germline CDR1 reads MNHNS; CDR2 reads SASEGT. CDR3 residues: CASSEVGQGMQGFF.

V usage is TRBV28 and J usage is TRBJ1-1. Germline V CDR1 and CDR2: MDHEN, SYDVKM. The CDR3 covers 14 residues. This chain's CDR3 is CASVQIGMNTEAFF. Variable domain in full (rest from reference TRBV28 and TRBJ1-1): DVKVTQSSRYLVKRTGEKVFLECVQDMDHENMFWYRQDPGLGLRLIYFSYDVKMKEKGDIPEGYSVSREKKERFSLILESASTNQTSMYLCASVQIGMNTEAFFGQGTRLTVV.

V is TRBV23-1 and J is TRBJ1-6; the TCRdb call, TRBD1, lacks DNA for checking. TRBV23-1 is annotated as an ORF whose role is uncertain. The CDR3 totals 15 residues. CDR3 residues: CASSQSKQGVSPLHF.

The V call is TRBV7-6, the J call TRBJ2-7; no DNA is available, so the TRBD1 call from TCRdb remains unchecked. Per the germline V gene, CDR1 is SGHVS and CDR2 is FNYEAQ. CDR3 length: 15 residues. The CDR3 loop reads CASSSGTGSSYEQYF.

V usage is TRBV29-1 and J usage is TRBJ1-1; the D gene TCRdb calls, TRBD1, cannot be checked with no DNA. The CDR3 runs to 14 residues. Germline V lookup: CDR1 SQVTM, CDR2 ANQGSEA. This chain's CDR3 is CSVVGETGSSEAFF.

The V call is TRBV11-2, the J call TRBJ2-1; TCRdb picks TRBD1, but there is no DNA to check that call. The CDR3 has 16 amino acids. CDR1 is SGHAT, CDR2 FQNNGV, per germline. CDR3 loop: CASSFPSLREGNEQFF.

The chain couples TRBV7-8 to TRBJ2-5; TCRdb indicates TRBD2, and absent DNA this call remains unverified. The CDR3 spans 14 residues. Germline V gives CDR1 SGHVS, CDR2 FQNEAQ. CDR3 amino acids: CASSPAGVAETQYF.

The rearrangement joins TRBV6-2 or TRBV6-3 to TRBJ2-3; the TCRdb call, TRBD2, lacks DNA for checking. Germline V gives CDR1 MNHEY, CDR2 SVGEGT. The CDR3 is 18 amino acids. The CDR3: CASSYSRLAGGPTDTQYF.

CDR3 sequence: CASSRTSGDYSEQYF. The chain is built from TRBV4-3 and TRBJ2-7; checking the TCRdb D call of TRBD2 is not possible without DNA. The CDR3 length is 15 residues. The germline V gene encodes CDR1 LGHNA and CDR2 YSLEER.

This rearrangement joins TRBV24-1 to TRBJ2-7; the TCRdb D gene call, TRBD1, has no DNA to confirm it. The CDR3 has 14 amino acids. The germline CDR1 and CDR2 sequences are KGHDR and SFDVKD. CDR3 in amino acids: CATSDSGTAYEQYF.

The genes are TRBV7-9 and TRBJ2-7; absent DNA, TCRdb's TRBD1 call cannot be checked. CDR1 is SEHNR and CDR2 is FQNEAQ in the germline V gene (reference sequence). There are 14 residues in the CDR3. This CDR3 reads CASSLGDRVYEQYF.

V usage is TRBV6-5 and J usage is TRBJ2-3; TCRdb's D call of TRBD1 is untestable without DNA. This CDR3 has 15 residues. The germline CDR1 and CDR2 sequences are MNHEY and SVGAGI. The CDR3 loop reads CASSYRAGSTDTQYF.

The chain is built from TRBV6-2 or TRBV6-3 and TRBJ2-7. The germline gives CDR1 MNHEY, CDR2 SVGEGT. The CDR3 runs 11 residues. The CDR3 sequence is CASSTRHEQYF.

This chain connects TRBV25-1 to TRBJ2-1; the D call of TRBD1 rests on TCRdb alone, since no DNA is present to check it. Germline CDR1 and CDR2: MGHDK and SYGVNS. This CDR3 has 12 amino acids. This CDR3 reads CASSGSGTEQFF.

CDR3: CASSHTGGFTEAFF. The chain carries TRBV6-5 and TRBJ1-1; checking the TCRdb D call of TRBD1 is not possible without DNA. The CDR3 totals 14 residues. Germline V gives CDR1 MNHEY, CDR2 SVGAGI.

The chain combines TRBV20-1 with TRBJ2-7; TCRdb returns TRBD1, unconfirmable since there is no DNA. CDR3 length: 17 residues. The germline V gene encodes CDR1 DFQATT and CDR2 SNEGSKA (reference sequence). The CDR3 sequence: CSARHPGRGQIIYEQYF.

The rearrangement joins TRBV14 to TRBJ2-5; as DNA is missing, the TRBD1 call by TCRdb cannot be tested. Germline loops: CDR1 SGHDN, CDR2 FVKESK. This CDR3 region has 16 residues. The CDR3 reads CASSLRDIRSEETQYF.

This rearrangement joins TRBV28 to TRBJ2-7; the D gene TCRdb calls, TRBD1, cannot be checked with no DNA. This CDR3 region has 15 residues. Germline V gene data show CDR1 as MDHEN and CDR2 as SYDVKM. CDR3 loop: CASTRPGQGIYEQYF.

The CDR3: CASSPGTESTDTQYF. The rearrangement uses TRBV12-3 or TRBV12-4 and TRBJ2-3; without DNA, the TCRdb call of TRBD1 cannot be checked. The CDR3 loop spans 15 amino acids.

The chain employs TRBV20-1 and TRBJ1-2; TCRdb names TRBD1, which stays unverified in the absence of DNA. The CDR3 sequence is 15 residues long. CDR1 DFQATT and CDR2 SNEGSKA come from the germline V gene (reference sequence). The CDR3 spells CSASIRDEFFYGYSF.

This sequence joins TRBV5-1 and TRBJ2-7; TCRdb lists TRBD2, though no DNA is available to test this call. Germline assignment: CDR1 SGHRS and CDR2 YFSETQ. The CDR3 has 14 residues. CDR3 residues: CASSIPAGTYEQYF.

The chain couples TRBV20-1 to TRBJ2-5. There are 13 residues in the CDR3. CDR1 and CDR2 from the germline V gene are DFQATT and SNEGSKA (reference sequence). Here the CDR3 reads CSAREELGETQYF.

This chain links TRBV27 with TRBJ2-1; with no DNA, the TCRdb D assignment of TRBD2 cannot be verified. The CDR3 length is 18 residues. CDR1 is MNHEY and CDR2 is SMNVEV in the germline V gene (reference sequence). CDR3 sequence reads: CASTPGVGTSGGAPVQFF.

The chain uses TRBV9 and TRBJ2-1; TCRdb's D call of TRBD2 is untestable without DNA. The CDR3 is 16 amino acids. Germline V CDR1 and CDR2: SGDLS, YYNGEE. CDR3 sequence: CASSLEWGLSNNEQFF.